Detailed here is one T cell receptor (beta chain). The data belong to a study of blood T cell repertoires in COVID-19. Method: immunoSEQ multiplex PCR; TCRdb's copy keeps in-frame clones and lacks some. The sample holds some 29,000 clones; 70% to 80% are singletons and the top ten take 35% to 55%. This CDR3 is built from 13 residues. The V and J ends lost 5 bases and 12 bases respectively, with 17 bases between them. CDR1 is LNHDA and CDR2 is SQIVND in the germline V gene (reference sequence). This clonotype originated in a woman between 65 and 79 years old with acute or convalescent COVID-19. The V gene is TRBV19, the J gene TRBJ1-5; TRBD1 might be the D (6 bases). The material sequenced was peripheral blood. This CDR3 is CASSWGHRGVQHF. The CDR3, as DNA: TGTGCCAGTAGTTGGGGACATCGTGGTGTCCAGCATTTT.